This TCR beta chain was identified in a study of graft-versus-host responses after intestinal transplantation. Study overall: Each recipient received anti-thymocyte globulin induction, then tacrolimus and steroids for about 3 years.

A remark on this clone: Its antigen is unidentified.

Germline-derived CDR1 and CDR2 are SGDLS and YYNGEE. This CDR3 is built from 15 residues. V dropped 5 bases and J dropped 8; count of bases not matched to a gene: 8. Measured with immunoSEQ multiplex PCR; TCRdb has only the in-frame clones, and not every one. Altogether around 110,000 clones are present, 90% being singletons, with the ten largest covering approximately 0.18%. The sample consisted of unstimulated CD4+ T cells sorted from spleen or lymph node cells, taken before intestinal transplant. The chain carries TRBV9 and TRBJ2-1, with 12 bases fitting TRBD2. This sequence was found in a human donor who received an intestinal transplant. In DNA, the CDR3 is TGTGCCAGCAGTTCAAGGACTAGCGGGATGGATGAGCAGTTCTTC. Protein: CASSSRTSGMDEQFF. Full variable domain (outside the CDR3, taken from reference TRBV9 and TRBJ2-1): DSGVTQTPKHLITATGQRVTLRCSPRSGDLSVYWYQQSLDQGLQFLIQYYNGEERAKGNILERFSAQQFPDLHSELNLSSLELGDSALYFCASSSRTSGMDEQFFGPGTRLTVL.